This T cell receptor (beta chain) was captured in a study of T cells in Graves' hyperthyroidism and ophthalmopathy. Across the whole study: At the time of initial diagnosis and before any treatment, peripheral blood was collected. Notes on the study in general: Ophthalmopathy was predicted by the model a median of around 5.9 months ahead of onset. Clonotypes that were expanded in thyroid above 0.001 mostly appeared in blood too.

This clonotype was picked up many times. As yet, its antigen is unknown. CDR3 length: 16 amino acids. Germline CDR1 reads SGHKS; CDR2 reads YYEKEE (reference sequence). V lost 0 bases, J lost 5 bases, and 14 bases lay in between. PBMCs were sourced from roughly 9.3 ml fresh peripheral blood. Amplification targeted TCR beta CDR3 regions from RNA transcripts. First-round RT-PCR targeting the TCR CDR3 was performed with the HTBI primer set. MiXCR, applied by TCRdb to the multiplex PCR reads, yields one record per CDR3 protein. The sample gives 400,000 or so distinct CDR3 sequences, about 14% of which show up once; around 20% is in the top ten.

The TCR originated in a woman aged 30 to 39 with Graves' ophthalmopathy. The chain joins TRBV5-5 to TRBJ2-2, with D perhaps matching TRBD2 (6 bases). The sequencing input was blood. As DNA, the CDR3 is TGTGCCAGCAGCTTGGCTGGGACTCAGATTACCGGGGAGCTGTTTTTT. It is translated as CASSLAGTQITGELFF. The complete variable domain, with remaining parts taken from reference TRBV5-5 and TRBJ2-2, reads DAGVTQSPTHLIKTRGQQVTLRCSPISGHKSVSWYQQVLGQGPQFIFQYYEKEERGRGNFPDRFSARQFPNYSSELNVNALLLGDSALYLCASSLAGTQITGELFFGEGSRLTVL.